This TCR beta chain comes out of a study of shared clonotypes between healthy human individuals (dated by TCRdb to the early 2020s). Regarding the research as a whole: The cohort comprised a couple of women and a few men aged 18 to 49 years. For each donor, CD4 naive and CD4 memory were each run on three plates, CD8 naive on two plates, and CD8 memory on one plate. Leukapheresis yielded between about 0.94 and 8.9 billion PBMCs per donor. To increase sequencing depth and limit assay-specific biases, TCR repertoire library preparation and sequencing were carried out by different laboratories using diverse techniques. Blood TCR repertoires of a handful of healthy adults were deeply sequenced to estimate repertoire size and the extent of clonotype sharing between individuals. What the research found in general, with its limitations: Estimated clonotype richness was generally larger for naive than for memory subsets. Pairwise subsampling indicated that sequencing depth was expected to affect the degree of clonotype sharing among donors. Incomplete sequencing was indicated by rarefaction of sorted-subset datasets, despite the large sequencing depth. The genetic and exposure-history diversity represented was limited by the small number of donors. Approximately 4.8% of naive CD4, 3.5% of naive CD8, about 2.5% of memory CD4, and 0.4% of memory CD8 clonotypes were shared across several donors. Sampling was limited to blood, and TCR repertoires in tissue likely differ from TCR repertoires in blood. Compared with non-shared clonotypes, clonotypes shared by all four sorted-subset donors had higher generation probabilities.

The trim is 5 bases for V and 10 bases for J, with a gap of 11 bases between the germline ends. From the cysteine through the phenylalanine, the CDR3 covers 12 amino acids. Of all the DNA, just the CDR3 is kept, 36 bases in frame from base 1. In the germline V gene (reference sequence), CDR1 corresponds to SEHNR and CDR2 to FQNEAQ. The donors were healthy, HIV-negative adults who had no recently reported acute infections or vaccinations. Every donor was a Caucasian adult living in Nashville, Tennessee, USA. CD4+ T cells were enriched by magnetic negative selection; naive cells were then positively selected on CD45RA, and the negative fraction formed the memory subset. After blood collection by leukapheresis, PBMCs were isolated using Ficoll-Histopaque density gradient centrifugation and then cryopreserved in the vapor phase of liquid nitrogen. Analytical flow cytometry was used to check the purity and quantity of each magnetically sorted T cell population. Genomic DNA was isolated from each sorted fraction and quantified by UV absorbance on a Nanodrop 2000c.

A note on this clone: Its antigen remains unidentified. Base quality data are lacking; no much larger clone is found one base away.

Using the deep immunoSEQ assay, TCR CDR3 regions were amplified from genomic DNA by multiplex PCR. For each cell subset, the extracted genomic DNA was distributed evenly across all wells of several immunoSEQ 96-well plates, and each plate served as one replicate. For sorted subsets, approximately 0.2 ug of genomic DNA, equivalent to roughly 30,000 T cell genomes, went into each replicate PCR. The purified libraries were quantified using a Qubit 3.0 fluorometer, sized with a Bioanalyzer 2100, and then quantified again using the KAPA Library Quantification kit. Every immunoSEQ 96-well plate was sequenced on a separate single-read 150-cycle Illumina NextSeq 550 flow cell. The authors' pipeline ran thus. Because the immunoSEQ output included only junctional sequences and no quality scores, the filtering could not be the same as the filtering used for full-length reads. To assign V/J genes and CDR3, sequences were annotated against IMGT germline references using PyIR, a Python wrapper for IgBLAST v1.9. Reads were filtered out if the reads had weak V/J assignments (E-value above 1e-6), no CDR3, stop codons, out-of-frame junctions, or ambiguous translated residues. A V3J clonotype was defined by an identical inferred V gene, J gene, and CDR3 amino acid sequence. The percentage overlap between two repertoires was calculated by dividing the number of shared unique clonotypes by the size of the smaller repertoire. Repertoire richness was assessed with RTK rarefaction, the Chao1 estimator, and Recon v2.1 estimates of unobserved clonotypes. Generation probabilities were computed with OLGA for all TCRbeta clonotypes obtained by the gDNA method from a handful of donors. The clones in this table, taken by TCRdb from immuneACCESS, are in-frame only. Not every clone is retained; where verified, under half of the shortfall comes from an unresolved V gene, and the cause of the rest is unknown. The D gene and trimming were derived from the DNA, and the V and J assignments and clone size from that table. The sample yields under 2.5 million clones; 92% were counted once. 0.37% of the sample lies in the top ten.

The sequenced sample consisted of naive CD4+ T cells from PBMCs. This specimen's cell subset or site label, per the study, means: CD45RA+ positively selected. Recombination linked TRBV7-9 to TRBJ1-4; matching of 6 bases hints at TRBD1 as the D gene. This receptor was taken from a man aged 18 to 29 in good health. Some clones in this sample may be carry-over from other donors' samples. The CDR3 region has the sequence CASSLRGAKLFF. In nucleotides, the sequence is TGTGCCAGCAGCCTCAGGGGAGCAAAACTGTTTTTT.